Listed here is a single T cell receptor (beta chain). These data are taken from a study of blood T cell repertoires in COVID-19. Assay: immunoSEQ multiplex PCR; the TCRdb copy retains only in-frame clones and omits some. The sample has roughly 65,000 clones; 70% to 90% are singletons. CDR1 and CDR2 from the germline V gene are SGHRS and YFSETQ. This CDR3 comprises 16 residues. Deletions cut 0 bases from V and 4 bases from J, with 13 bases between. The source material was peripheral blood. V gene TRBV5-1 combines with J gene TRBJ2-2; D gene ambiguous. This clonotype originated in a man aged 45-65 years with acute or convalescent COVID-19. In DNA, the CDR3 is TGCGCCAGCAGCTTGGAGCCAGGCGATGGCACCGGGGAGCTGTTTTTT. Translating it yields CASSLEPGDGTGELFF.